Described below is a single T cell receptor (beta chain) sequence and its context. Time point denoted: healthy volunteer bleed at 6 weeks. Unfractionated whole blood yielded the extracted total RNA. This entry comes from a study of human T cells and chemical hapten exposure. The CDR3 contains 15 residues. Germline V gene lookup returns CDR1 DFQATT and CDR2 SNEGSKA (reference sequence). Trimming took 1 base from V and 9 from J; bases not matched to a gene: 12. What the library attached to individual cDNA molecules were unique molecular identifiers. TCRdb reprocessed the RACE reads via MiXCR and lists one record per CDR3 protein. The sample shows approximately 79,000 distinct CDR3 sequences, 8.6% of them seen only once.

The chain links TRBV20-1 to TRBJ2-1; the match to TRBD2 covers 7 bases. This sequence originates from a male donor in good health. Some clones in this sample may be carry-over from other donors' samples. The sequenced sample consisted of whole blood. In DNA form, the CDR3 reads TGCAGTGCTAGAGTGGGGGGGAGGGCCAAGGGTGAGCAGTTCTTC. It yields the protein CSARVGGRAKGEQFF.